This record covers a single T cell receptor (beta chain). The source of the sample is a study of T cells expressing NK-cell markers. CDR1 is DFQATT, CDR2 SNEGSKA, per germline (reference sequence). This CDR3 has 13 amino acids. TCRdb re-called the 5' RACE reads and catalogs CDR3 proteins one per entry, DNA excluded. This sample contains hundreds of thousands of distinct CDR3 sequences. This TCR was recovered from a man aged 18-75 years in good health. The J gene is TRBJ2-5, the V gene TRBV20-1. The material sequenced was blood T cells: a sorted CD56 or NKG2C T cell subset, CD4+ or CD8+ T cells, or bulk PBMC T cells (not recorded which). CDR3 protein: CSARGHYQETQYF.